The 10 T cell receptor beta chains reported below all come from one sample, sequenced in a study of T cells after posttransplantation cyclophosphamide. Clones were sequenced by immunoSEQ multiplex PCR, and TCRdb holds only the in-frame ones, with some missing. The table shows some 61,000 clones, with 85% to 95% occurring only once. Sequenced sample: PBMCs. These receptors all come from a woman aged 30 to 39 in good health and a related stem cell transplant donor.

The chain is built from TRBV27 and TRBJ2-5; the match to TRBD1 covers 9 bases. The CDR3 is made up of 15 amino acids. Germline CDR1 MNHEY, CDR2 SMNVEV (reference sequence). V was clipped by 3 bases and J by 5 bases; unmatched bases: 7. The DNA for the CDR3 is TGTGCCAGCAGTTTTAGGACAGGGGAGAGTGAGACCCAGTACTTC. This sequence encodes CASSFRTGESETQYF.

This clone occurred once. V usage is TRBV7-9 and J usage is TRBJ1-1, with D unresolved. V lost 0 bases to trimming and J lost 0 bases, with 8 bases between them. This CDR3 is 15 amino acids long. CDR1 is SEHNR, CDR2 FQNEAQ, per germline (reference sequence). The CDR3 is CASSLAASMNTEAFF. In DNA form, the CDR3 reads TGTGCCAGCAGCTTAGCGGCCAGCATGAACACTGAAGCTTTCTTT.

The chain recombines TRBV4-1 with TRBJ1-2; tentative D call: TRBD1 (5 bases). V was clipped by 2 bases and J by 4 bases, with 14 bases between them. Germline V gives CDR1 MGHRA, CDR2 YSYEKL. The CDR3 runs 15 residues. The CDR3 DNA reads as TGCGCCAGCAGCCAACTGTCAGGGACTGGCTATGGCTACACCTTC. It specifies CASSQLSGTGYGYTF.

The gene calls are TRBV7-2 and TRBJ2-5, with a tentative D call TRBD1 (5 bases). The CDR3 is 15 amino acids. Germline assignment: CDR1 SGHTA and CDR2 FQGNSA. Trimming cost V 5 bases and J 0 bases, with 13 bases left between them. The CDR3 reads CASSSVGADQETQYF. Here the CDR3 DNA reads TGTGCCAGCAGCAGTGTTGGGGCGGACCAAGAGACCCAGTACTTC.

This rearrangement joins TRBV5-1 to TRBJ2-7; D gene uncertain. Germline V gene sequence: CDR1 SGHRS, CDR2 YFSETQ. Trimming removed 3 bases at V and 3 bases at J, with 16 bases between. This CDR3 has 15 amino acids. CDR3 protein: CASSSQVSAIYEQYF. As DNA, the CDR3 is TGCGCCAGCAGCTCCCAGGTTTCGGCTATCTACGAGCAGTACTTC. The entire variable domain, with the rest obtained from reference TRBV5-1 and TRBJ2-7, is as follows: KAGVTQTPRYLIKTRGQQVTLSCSPISGHRSVSWYQQTPGQGLQFLFEYFSETQRNKGNFPGRFSGRQFSNSRSEMNVSTLELGDSALYLCASSSQVSAIYEQYFGPGTRLTVT.

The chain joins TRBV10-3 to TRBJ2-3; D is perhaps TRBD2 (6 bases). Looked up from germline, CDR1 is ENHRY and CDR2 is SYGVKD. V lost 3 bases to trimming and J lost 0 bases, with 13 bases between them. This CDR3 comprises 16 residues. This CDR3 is CAISEVVAASTDTQYF. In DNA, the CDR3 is TGTGCCATCAGTGAAGTGGTAGCGGCAAGCACAGATACGCAGTATTTT.

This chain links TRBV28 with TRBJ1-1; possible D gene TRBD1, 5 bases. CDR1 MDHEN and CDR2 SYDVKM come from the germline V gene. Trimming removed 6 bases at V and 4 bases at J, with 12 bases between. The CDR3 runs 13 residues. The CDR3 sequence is CASSPGTSTEAFF. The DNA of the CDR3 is TGTGCCAGCAGCCCGGGGACGAGCACTGAAGCTTTCTTT.

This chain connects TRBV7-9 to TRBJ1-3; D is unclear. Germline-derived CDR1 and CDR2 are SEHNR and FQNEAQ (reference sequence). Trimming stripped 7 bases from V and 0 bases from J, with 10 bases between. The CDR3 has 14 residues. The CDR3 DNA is TGTGCCAGCACCCGCAGCTCCTCTGGAAACACCATATATTTT. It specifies CASTRSSSGNTIYF.

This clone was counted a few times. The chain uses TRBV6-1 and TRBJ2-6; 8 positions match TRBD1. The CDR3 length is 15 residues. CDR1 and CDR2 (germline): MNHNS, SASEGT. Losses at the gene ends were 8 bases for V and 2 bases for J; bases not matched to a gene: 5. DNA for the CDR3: TGTGCCAGCCTCGCAGGGGGCGCTGGGGCCAACGTCCTGACTTTC. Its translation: CASLAGGAGANVLTF.

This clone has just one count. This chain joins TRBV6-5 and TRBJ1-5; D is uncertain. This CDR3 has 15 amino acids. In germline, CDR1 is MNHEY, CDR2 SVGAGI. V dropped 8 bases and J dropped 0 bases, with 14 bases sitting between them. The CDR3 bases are TGTGCCAGCCCAGGTCTTATTCCTAGCAATCAGCCCCAGCATTTT. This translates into CASPGLIPSNQPQHF.